The 20 T cell receptor beta chains listed next were all sequenced from one sample in a study of shared clonotypes between healthy human individuals. Libraries were prepared by immunoSEQ multiplex PCR; TCRdb keeps only in-frame clonotypes and omits some of them. The repertoire holds roughly 1,000,000 clones, with around 82% as singletons. Sequences were obtained from memory CD4+ T cells from PBMCs. Sample subset: CD45RA-negative fraction. Source of these receptors: a man younger than 35 in good health. Some clones in this sample may be carry-over from other donors' samples.

This sequence joins TRBV2 and TRBJ2-3; D is unresolved. The CDR3 runs to 12 residues. CDR1 is SNHLY, CDR2 FYNNEI, per germline. Deletions cut 5 bases from V and 2 bases from J, with 5 bases between. The CDR3 spells CASSITTDTQYF. In nucleotides, the CDR3 is TGTGCCAGCAGTATCACCACAGATACGCAGTATTTT.

The genes are TRBV7-9 and TRBJ2-3; D not certain. The germline V gene encodes CDR1 SEHNR and CDR2 FQNEAQ (reference sequence). The CDR3 consists of 13 residues. V was shortened by 4 bases and J by 1 base, with 6 bases between the two germline ends. The CDR3 DNA reads as TGTGCCAGCAGCTATGTTGGCACAGATACGCAGTATTTT. Protein product: CASSYVGTDTQYF. Looking up the rest from reference TRBV7-9 and TRBJ2-3 gives the full variable domain: DTGVSQNPRHKITKRGQNVTFRCDPISEHNRLYWYRQTLGQGPEFLTYFQNEAQLEKSRLLSDRFSAERPKGSFSTLEIQRTEQGDSAMYLCASSYVGTDTQYFGPGTRLTVL.

In this sample, this clone turned up a few times. The chain links TRBV29-1 to TRBJ1-5; D is ambiguous. CDR1 is SQVTM and CDR2 is ANQGSEA in the germline V gene. This CDR3 contains 12 residues. V dropped 6 bases and J dropped 9 bases, with 15 bases sitting between them. CDR3 loop: CSVTYNSGPQHF. The CDR3 nucleotides are TGCAGCGTAACATACAACTCCGGGCCCCAGCATTTT. The complete variable domain, with remaining parts taken from reference TRBV29-1 and TRBJ1-5, reads SAVISQKPSRDICQRGTSLTIQCQVDSQVTMMFWYRQQPGQSLTLIATANQGSEATYESGFVIDKFPISRPNLTFSTLTVSNMSPEDSSIYLCSVTYNSGPQHFGDGTRLSIL.

The rearrangement joins TRBV4-1 to TRBJ2-7; tentative D call: TRBD2 (5 bases). V lost 5 bases, J lost 5 bases, and 19 bases lay in between. The germline gives CDR1 MGHRA, CDR2 YSYEKL. The CDR3 is 15 amino acids. This chain's CDR3 is CASSFLTGLLNEQYF. The CDR3 bases are TGCGCCAGCAGCTTCCTAACCGGACTTCTCAACGAGCAGTACTTC.

In its sample, this clone was seen many times. The chain uses TRBV4-1 and TRBJ1-3, with D unclear. The V end lost 2 bases, the J end lost 0 bases, and 17 bases lay between the germline ends. Per germline, CDR1 MGHRA and CDR2 YSYEKL. CDR3 length: 18 residues. The CDR3 DNA is TGCGCCAGCAGCCAAAGTGATACCTCGAGGGTCTCTGGAAACACCATATATTTT. The encoded protein is CASSQSDTSRVSGNTIYF.

The chain is built from TRBV27 and TRBJ1-5; possibly TRBD1 for D (6 bases). CDR1 and CDR2 (germline): MNHEY, SMNVEV (reference sequence). The CDR3 is made up of 12 amino acids. The V end was cut by 5 bases, the J end by 6 bases, with 8 bases between. CDR3 residues: CASSPDSQPQHF. The CDR3, as DNA: TGTGCCAGCAGTCCGGACAGTCAGCCCCAGCATTTT.

The chain has TRBV2 and TRBJ2-2; the D is unclear. Germline CDR1 SNHLY, CDR2 FYNNEI. V lost 4 bases and J 8 bases, leaving 8 bases between the germline ends. The CDR3 length is 12 residues. The CDR3 DNA follows: TGTGCCAGCAGTGCCTCCAATGGGGAGCTGTTTTTT. This encodes CASSASNGELFF.

Comments on this clone: A far larger clone is one base from this, pointing to a likely read error. This specimen includes other DNA sequences encoding the same CDR3. The V call is TRBV4-1, the J call TRBJ2-2; 8 positions agree with TRBD2. V gave up 1 base and J gave up 7 bases; unmatched junction bases: 8. The CDR3 has 16 amino acids. Looked up from germline, CDR1 is MGHRA and CDR2 is YSYEKL. As DNA, the CDR3 is TGCGCCAGCAGCCAAGTCCTTGGCCGGGGGGGCGGGGAGCTGTTTTTT. This sequence encodes CASSQVLGRGGGELFF.

This chain uses TRBV7-9 with TRBJ2-5; D perhaps matches TRBD1 (7 bases). The V end lost 3 bases, the J end lost 4 bases, and 12 bases lay between the germline ends. CDR1 SEHNR and CDR2 FQNEAQ come from the germline V gene (reference sequence). The CDR3 runs 14 residues. CDR3 in amino acids: CASSFFRGAETQYF. CDR3 DNA sequence: TGTGCCAGCAGCTTTTTCAGGGGGGCAGAGACCCAGTACTTC.

The rearrangement uses TRBV19 and TRBJ2-7; 12 nucleotides line up with TRBD1. Per the germline V gene, CDR1 is LNHDA and CDR2 is SQIVND (reference sequence). The length of the CDR3 is 16 residues. V shed 7 bases and J 4 bases; nucleotides not matched to a gene: 11. The CDR3 reads CASTEAGTGGYYEQYF. The CDR3 DNA reads TGTGCCAGTACCGAAGCCGGGACAGGGGGCTATTACGAGCAGTACTTC.

This clone appeared a few times. In nucleotides, the CDR3 is TGTGCCATCAGTGAGGGGGGATATGATGTTGGCTACACCTTC. It yields the protein CAISEGGYDVGYTF. This chain uses TRBV10-3 with TRBJ1-2; TRBD1 is a possible D gene (5 bases). Trimming pared 2 bases from V and 7 bases from J, leaving 14 bases between. Germline V gene data show CDR1 as ENHRY and CDR2 as SYGVKD. The CDR3 sequence is 14 residues long.

Remarks on this clone: Other DNA sequences from this sample encode an identical CDR3 as well. The chain links TRBV18 to TRBJ2-5; perhaps TRBD1 as D (6 bases). V gave up 3 bases and J gave up 4 bases, with 12 bases separating them. The CDR3 extends over 14 amino acids. Germline assignment: CDR1 KGHSH and CDR2 LQKENI. The CDR3 loop is CASSPRGSGETQYF. As DNA, the CDR3 is TGTGCCAGCTCACCCAGGGGATCAGGAGAGACCCAGTACTTC.

This chain joins TRBV28 and TRBJ1-1, with TRBD1 as a possible D gene (5 bases). Germline V gene lookup returns CDR1 MDHEN and CDR2 SYDVKM. The CDR3 is 15 amino acids. V was cut by 2 bases and J by 4 bases, with 14 bases left in between. The CDR3 DNA reads TGTGCCAGCAGTTTAAGGGGTAGGTTGGCCACTGAAGCTTTCTTT. Amino acid sequence: CASSLRGRLATEAFF.

The J gene is TRBJ2-7, the V gene TRBV29-1; maybe TRBD1 (6 bases). Germline CDR1 reads SQVTM; CDR2 reads ANQGSEA. CDR3 length: 13 residues. V was pared by 6 bases and J by 5 bases, with 17 bases between. The CDR3 DNA sequence: TGCAGCGTCCAGAGGGACACTCCCCACGAGCAGTACTTC. Its translation: CSVQRDTPHEQYF.

This chain links TRBV27 with TRBJ2-2; unclear D gene. V was shortened by 5 bases and J by 5 bases, with 12 bases between the two germline ends. The CDR3 has 14 amino acids. CDR1 and CDR2 from the germline V gene are MNHEY and SMNVEV (reference sequence). The CDR3 nucleotides are TGTGCCAGCAGTGAGAGTCCCTTTACCGGGGAGCTGTTTTTT. It codes for CASSESPFTGELFF.

This chain joins TRBV9 and TRBJ1-3; 10 bases are a match to TRBD1. V trimming: 4 bases; J trimming: 3 bases; junction bases outside the gene matches: 7. Germline lookup yields CDR1 SGDLS and CDR2 YYNGEE. The CDR3 extends over 16 amino acids. The CDR3 DNA follows: TGTGCCAGCAGCAGCCGGGACAGGGGTTATGGAAACACCATATATTTT. This sequence encodes CASSSRDRGYGNTIYF.

This clone was observed a handful of times. At the DNA level, this CDR3 is encoded by other sequences in the same sample as well. CDR3 nucleotides: TGTGCCAGCAGCTTAACGGGGACCGGGGAGCTGTTTTTT. It codes for CASSLTGTGELFF. The chain links TRBV7-3 to TRBJ2-2; D gene ambiguous. In germline, CDR1 is SGHTA, CDR2 FQGTGA. The V gene lost 0 bases and the J gene lost 5 bases, with 4 bases spanning the gap. The CDR3 has 13 residues. Combining the CDR3 with reference TRBV7-3 and TRBJ2-2 gives the whole variable domain GAGVSQTPSNKVTEKGKYVELRCDPISGHTALYWYRQSLGQGPEFLIYFQGTGAADDSGLPNDRFFAVRPEGSVSTLKIQRTERGDSAVYLCASSLTGTGELFFGEGSRLTVL.

The chain has TRBV14 and TRBJ2-7; D not resolved. Germline V gene data show CDR1 as SGHDN and CDR2 as FVKESK. The CDR3 extends over 15 amino acids. Trimming removed 3 bases at V and 0 bases at J, with 12 bases between. The CDR3 here is CASSQAGPPSYEQYF. Here the CDR3 DNA reads TGTGCCAGCAGCCAGGCCGGTCCGCCCTCCTACGAGCAGTACTTC.

The rearrangement links TRBV29-1 to TRBJ2-5; D is ambiguous. The J call may not be correct, given that the DNA end is closer to TRBJ2-7. The CDR3 consists of 14 residues. Germline CDR1 SQVTM, CDR2 ANQGSEA. CDR3 nucleotides: TGCAGCGTTGAGTACCCAGTGGGAACCTACGAGCAGTACTTC. Residues: CSVEYPVGTYEQYF.

The rearrangement links TRBV6-1 to TRBJ1-5; D is uncertain. With 4 bases removed from V and 0 bases from J, the gap between germline ends came to 13 bases. Germline values: CDR1 MNHNS, CDR2 SASEGT. There are 16 residues in the CDR3. The CDR3 bases are TGTGCCAGCAGTGGGCCGAGCGGGGTTAGCAATCAGCCCCAGCATTTT. Residues: CASSGPSGVSNQPQHF.